A single sample is the source of the 6 T cell receptor beta chains below, sequenced in a study of OX40 agonist ivuxolimab in advanced cancers. Only in-frame clones appear in the TCRdb table, and some are missing; sequencing was by immunoSEQ multiplex PCR. The sample contains around 75,000 clones, 80% to 90% of which appear only once. The source material was CD4+ or CD8+ T cells sorted from blood, sampled in a trial of the OX40 agonist ivuxolimab. The source of these receptors is an adult with an advanced solid tumor such as melanoma, head and neck, liver or kidney cancer.

The DNA for the CDR3 is TGTGCCAGCAGCTTTTTTTTTATTGGTAGTCCGCAGACCCAGTACTTC. Translation gives CASSFFFIGSPQTQYF. V usage is TRBV7-8 and J usage is TRBJ2-5; D is unclear. Trimming stripped 3 bases from V and 6 bases from J, with 20 bases between. This CDR3 is built from 16 residues. Germline assignment: CDR1 SGHVS and CDR2 FQNEAQ.

V usage is TRBV6-1 and J usage is TRBJ2-7; 9 bases are a match to TRBD1. This CDR3 is built from 15 residues. The germline CDR1 and CDR2 sequences are MNHNS and SASEGT. V trimming: 7 bases; J trimming: 0 bases; junction bases outside the gene matches: 7. The CDR3: CASTVPGQGSYEQYF. The CDR3 DNA sequence: TGTGCCAGCACCGTACCGGGACAGGGCTCCTACGAGCAGTACTTC.

V is TRBV2 and J is TRBJ1-2; D ambiguous. V was pared by 4 bases and J by 4 bases, with 10 bases between. Germline V gene sequence: CDR1 SNHLY, CDR2 FYNNEI. The CDR3 is 13 amino acids. The CDR3 reads CASSGQPLYGYTF. Here the CDR3 DNA reads TGTGCCAGCAGTGGACAACCTCTCTATGGCTACACCTTC.

V is TRBV27 and J is TRBJ2-3, with 8 bases lining up with TRBD2. CDR1 and CDR2 (germline): MNHEY, SMNVEV (reference sequence). The CDR3 loop spans 17 amino acids. V was pared by 6 bases and J by 2 bases, with 13 bases of the junction left unmatched. The CDR3 DNA sequence: TGTGCCAGCAGCAAACAGCTGACTAGCGCTAACACAGATACGCAGTATTTT. This sequence encodes CASSKQLTSANTDTQYF.

The chain couples TRBV30 to TRBJ1-5; D is possibly TRBD1 (5 bases). V was cut by 1 base and J by 1 base, with 8 bases left in between. CDR3 length: 14 residues. From germline, CDR1 is GTSNPN and CDR2 SVGIG (reference sequence). The CDR3 sequence: CAWSGWGSNQPQHF. The CDR3 bases are TGTGCCTGGAGTGGATGGGGCAGCAATCAGCCCCAGCATTTT.

The CDR3 reads CASSPGQGRNYGYTF. The CDR3 DNA follows: TGTGCCAGTAGTCCCGGACAGGGAAGGAACTATGGCTACACCTTC. J is TRBJ1-2 and V is TRBV19, with 8 bases that match TRBD1. The germline V gene has CDR1 LNHDA and CDR2 SQIVND (reference sequence). The CDR3 runs to 15 residues. V was pared by 5 bases and J by 2 bases, with 7 bases of the junction left unmatched.